This TCR beta chain was captured in a study of shared clonotypes between healthy human individuals. Study-level points and caveats: Generation probability values for non-shared clonotypes were lower than those for clonotypes shared by all four donors. Sorted-subset samples were not fully sequenced, rarefaction indicated.

Adults of Caucasian background living in Nashville, Tennessee made up all donors. Repertoires were generated with immunoSEQ multiplex PCR, while TCRdb's copy carries only in-frame clones and drops some. The data contain millions of clones, 90% to 95% of them seen just once; the ten biggest clones take up around 0.13%. A remark on this clone: The antigen remains unidentified.

Germline V gene lookup returns CDR1 ENHRY and CDR2 SYGVKD. V shed 2 bases and J shed 6 bases, with 17 bases lying between them. The CDR3 has 16 residues. This chain uses TRBV10-3 with TRBJ1-5; tentative D call: TRBD1 (5 bases). This clonotype was sampled from a man aged 18-30 years in good health. Sequenced: naive CD4+ T cells sorted from blood. Subset specified: CD45RA+ positively selected. The CDR3 protein is CAISESAQGVSQPQHF. In nucleotides, the CDR3 is TGTGCCATCAGTGAGAGCGCTCAGGGTGTGAGTCAGCCCCAGCATTTT.